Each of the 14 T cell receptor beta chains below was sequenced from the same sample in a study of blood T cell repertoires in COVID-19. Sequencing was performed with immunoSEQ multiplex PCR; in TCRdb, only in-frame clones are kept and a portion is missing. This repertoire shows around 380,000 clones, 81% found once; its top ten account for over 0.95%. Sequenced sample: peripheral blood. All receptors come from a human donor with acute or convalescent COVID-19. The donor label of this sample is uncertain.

The chain's CDR3 is CASSRGEGPGSTDTQYF. CDR3 DNA: TGCGCCAGCAGCCGCGGAGAGGGCCCTGGAAGCACAGATACGCAGTATTTT. The V call is TRBV5-1, the J call TRBJ2-3; D perhaps matches TRBD2 (5 bases). CDR3 size: 17 residues. The V gene lost 4 bases and the J gene lost 0 bases, with 18 bases spanning the gap. CDR1 is SGHRS, CDR2 YFSETQ, per germline.

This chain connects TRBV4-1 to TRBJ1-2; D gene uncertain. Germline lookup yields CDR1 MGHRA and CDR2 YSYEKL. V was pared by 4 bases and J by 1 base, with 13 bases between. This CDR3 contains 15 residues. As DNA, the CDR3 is TGCGCCAGCAGCCTGGCGGGCGGAAATAACTATGGCTACACCTTC. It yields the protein CASSLAGGNNYGYTF.

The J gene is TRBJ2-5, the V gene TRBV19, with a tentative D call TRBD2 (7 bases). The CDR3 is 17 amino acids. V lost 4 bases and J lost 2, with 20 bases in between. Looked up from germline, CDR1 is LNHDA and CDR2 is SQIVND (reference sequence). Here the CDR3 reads CASSRRGLRGSQETQYF. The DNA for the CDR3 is TGTGCCAGTAGTAGGCGGGGGCTGAGAGGGAGTCAAGAGACCCAGTACTTC. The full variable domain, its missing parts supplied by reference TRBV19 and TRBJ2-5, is DGGITQSPKYLFRKEGQNVTLSCEQNLNHDAMYWYRQDPGQGLRLIYYSQIVNDFQKGDIAEGYSVSREKKESFPLTVTSAQKNPTAFYLCASSRRGLRGSQETQYFGPGTRLLVL.

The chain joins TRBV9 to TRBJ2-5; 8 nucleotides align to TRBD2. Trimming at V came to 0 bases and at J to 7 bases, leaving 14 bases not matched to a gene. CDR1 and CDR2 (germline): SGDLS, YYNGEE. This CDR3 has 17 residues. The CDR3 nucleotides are TGTGCCAGCAGCGTAGAGGCTAGCGGGCTCCCCGCAGGGACCCAGTACTTC. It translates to CASSVEASGLPAGTQYF.

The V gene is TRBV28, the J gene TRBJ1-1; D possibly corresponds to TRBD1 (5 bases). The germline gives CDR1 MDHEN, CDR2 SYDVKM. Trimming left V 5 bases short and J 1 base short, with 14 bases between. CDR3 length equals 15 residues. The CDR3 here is CASSGRRDRNTEAFF. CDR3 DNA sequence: TGTGCCAGCAGTGGTCGAAGAGACAGGAACACTGAAGCTTTCTTT.

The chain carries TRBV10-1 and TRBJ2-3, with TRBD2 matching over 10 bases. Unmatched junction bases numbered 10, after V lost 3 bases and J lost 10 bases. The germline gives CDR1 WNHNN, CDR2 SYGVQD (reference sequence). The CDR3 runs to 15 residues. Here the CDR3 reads CASSDSLAGARAQYF. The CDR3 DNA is TGCGCCAGCAGTGACAGTCTAGCGGGGGCGAGGGCGCAGTATTTT.

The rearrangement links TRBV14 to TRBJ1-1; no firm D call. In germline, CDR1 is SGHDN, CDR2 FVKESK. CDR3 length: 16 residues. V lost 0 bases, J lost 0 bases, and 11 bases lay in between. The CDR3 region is CASSQDFARMNTEAFF. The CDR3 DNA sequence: TGTGCCAGCAGCCAAGATTTCGCCAGGATGAACACTGAAGCTTTCTTT.

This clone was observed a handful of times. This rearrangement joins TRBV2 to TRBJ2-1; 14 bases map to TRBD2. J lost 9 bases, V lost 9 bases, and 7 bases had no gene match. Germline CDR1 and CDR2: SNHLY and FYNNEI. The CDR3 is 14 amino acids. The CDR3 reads CASRLAGGPGEQFF. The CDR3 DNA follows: TGTGCCAGTCGACTAGCGGGAGGGCCCGGTGAGCAGTTCTTC.

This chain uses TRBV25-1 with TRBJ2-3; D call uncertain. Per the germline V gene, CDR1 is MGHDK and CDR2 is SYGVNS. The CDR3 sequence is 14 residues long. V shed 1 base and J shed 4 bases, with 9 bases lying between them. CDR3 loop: CASSESTKPDTQYF. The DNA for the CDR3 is TGTGCCAGCAGTGAATCGACAAAACCAGATACGCAGTATTTT.

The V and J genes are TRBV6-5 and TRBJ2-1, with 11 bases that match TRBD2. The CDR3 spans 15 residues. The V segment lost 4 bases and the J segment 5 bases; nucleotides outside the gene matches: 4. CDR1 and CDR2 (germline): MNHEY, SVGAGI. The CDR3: CASSWGLAANNEQFF. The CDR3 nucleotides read TGTGCCAGCAGTTGGGGACTAGCGGCCAACAATGAGCAGTTCTTC.

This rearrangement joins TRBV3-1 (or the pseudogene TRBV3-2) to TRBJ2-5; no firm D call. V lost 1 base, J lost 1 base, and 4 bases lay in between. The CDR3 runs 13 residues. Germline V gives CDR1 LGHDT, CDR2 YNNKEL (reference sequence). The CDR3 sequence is CASSQGSQETQYF. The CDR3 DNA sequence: TGTGCCAGCAGCCAAGGCAGCCAAGAGACCCAGTACTTC.

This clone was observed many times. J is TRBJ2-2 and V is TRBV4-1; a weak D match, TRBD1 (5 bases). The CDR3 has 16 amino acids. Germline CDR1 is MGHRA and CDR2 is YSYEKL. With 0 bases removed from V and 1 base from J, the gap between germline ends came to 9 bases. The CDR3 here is CASSQDTGMNTGELFF. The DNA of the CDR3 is TGCGCCAGCAGCCAAGATACAGGAATGAACACCGGGGAGCTGTTTTTT.

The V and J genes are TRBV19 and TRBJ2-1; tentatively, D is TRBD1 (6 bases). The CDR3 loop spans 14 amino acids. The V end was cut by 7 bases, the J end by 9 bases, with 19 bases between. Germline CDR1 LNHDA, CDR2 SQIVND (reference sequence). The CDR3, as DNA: TGTGCCAGTAAGGTTCAGGGGCTTTATAGTGAGCAGTTCTTC. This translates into CASKVQGLYSEQFF. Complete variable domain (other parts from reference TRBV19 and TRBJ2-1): DGGITQSPKYLFRKEGQNVTLSCEQNLNHDAMYWYRQDPGQGLRLIYYSQIVNDFQKGDIAEGYSVSREKKESFPLTVTSAQKNPTAFYLCASKVQGLYSEQFFGPGTRLTVL.

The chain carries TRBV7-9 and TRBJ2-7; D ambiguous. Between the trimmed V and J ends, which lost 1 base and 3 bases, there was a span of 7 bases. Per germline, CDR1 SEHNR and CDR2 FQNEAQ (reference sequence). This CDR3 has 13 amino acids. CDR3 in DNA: TGTGCCAGCAGCTTAGGCGTCTACTACGAGCAGTACTTC. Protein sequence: CASSLGVYYEQYF.